This T cell receptor beta chain was observed in a study of control samples from healthy donors and cancer patients. The CDR3 has 17 residues. Germline CDR1 MGHDK, CDR2 SYGVNS. Trimming removed 1 base at V and 3 bases at J, with 19 bases between. Sequenced by immunoSEQ multiplex PCR; TCRdb stores in-frame clones only, minus some. Among about 140,000 clones listed, roughly 90% were seen once. The V and J genes are TRBV25-1 and TRBJ2-7, with unresolved D. This TCR came from a man between 25 and 39 years old in good health. Sequencing used blood. CDR3 region: CASSESWTSPPVYEQYF. The CDR3 DNA follows: TGTGCCAGCAGTGAATCCTGGACCTCTCCACCCGTCTACGAGCAGTACTTC.